This T cell receptor (beta chain) appears in the sequencing data of a study of blood T cells in healthy people across ages. A second PCR of about 7 to 11 cycles used a sample-barcoded 5' primer and a J-beta primer mix. Each cDNA was tagged by a template-switch adaptor containing 12 random nucleotides. One entry per CDR3 protein results from TCRdb running MiXCR on the 5' RACE reads. The table includes 800,000 to 900,000 distinct CDR3 sequences, 62% detected once. This clonotype was counted a few times. No antigen is known for it. Every donor contributed about 10 milliliters of peripheral blood by blood draw. Each sample provided at least 5 micrograms of extracted total RNA. General study findings and limits: Estimates drawn from one million T cells were deemed to understate diversity.

V was pared by 3 bases and J by 9 bases, with 24 bases between. CDR1 DFQATT and CDR2 SNEGSKA come from the germline V gene (reference sequence). The CDR3 consists of 16 residues. The receptor was derived from a man between 25 and 39 years old in good health. Sequenced: blood. This chain joins TRBV20-1 and TRBJ2-1, with D possibly being TRBD2 (5 bases). CDR3 amino acids: CSARDLGPGGLGEQFF. The CDR3 coding sequence is TGCAGTGCTAGGGACTTAGGTCCGGGTGGGCTTGGTGAGCAGTTCTTC.